This TCR beta chain was sequenced for a study of T cells in localized non-small cell lung cancer. Concerning this clone: Its antigen remains unknown.

Using immunoSEQ multiplex PCR, the repertoire was profiled, and TCRdb retains in-frame clones only, with some absent. The data show under 35,000 clones, over 65% seen once. Study findings and constraints: Heterogeneity remains possible, as sequencing covered one tumor region only. Within adjacent lung there appeared a median roughly 60 of the top 100 tumor clones. Among the tissues sampled, uninvolved adjacent lung had the highest T cell clonality, above tumor. Longer overall survival accompanied higher blood T cell density.

Source: peripheral blood, taken before any cancer treatment. This sequence was found in a male donor older than 55 with stage II squamous cell lung carcinoma.

CDR3 loop: CASSFSGRSEAFF. Here the CDR3 DNA reads TGTGCCAGCAGTTTCTCCGGACGGTCTGAAGCTTTCTTT. J is TRBJ1-1 and V is TRBV6-1, with D uncertain. Per germline, CDR1 MNHNS and CDR2 SASEGT. This CDR3 comprises 13 residues. Trimming shortened V by 5 bases and J by 6 bases, and 13 bases separated the two germline ends.